Each of the 8 T cell receptor beta chains below was sequenced from the same sample in a study of a mutant IDH1 vaccine in newly diagnosed glioma. Profiled with immunoSEQ multiplex PCR; TCRdb holds only in-frame clones, not every one. Counted here are about 42,000 clones, 83% occurring once; the ten biggest clones make up 5.1%. As to time point: week 35, safety follow-up. The study gave 300 ug of mutant IDH1 20-mer peptide per vaccine dose, with topical imiquimod. Their target antigens are unknown. The material sequenced was PBMCs, taken from a glioma patient whose treatment included an IDH1 peptide vaccine. The origin of the receptors is a woman between 45 and 65 years old with glioma.

The chain joins TRBV5-4 to TRBJ2-7, with no clear D. Germline loops: CDR1 SGHNT, CDR2 YYREEE (reference sequence). The ends were cut back, 0 bases at V and 6 bases at J, with 4 bases in the middle. The CDR3 is 11 amino acids. The chain's CDR3 is CASSLGGEQYF. DNA of the CDR3: TGTGCCAGCAGCTTGGGAGGCGAGCAGTACTTC.

This chain connects TRBV9 to TRBJ1-2; D possibly corresponds to TRBD1 (6 bases). The V end lost 4 bases, the J end lost 2 bases, and 15 bases lay between the germline ends. The CDR3 loop spans 15 amino acids. Germline V gene lookup returns CDR1 SGDLS and CDR2 YYNGEE. CDR3 nucleotides: TGTGCCAGCAGCCCTAAAGGGGGAGGGAACTATGGCTACACCTTC. Encoded protein: CASSPKGGGNYGYTF.

The genes are TRBV27 and TRBJ1-5, with TRBD1 matching 8 bases. CDR1 and CDR2 (germline): MNHEY, SMNVEV (reference sequence). V lost 8 bases, J lost 4 bases, and 13 bases stayed unmatched. The CDR3 is 16 amino acids. In DNA, the CDR3 is TGTGCCAGCTCAGGGGGCAACCTTGGAGGGAATCAGCCCCAGCATTTT. This translates into CASSGGNLGGNQPQHF.

This rearrangement joins TRBV19 to TRBJ2-2; 8 bases align to TRBD2. This CDR3 spans 14 amino acids. From germline, CDR1 is LNHDA and CDR2 SQIVND (reference sequence). The ends lost 7 bases at V and 5 bases at J; junction bases unmatched: 6. DNA for the CDR3: TGTGCCAGTAACCCCGGGGGGGGGACCGGGGAGCTGTTTTTT. It encodes CASNPGGGTGELFF.

This CDR3 reads CASRGAADTEAFF. CDR3 DNA sequence: TGTGCCAGCCGAGGGGCAGCCGACACTGAAGCTTTCTTT. V gene TRBV18 combines with J gene TRBJ1-1, with D tentatively TRBD1 (5 bases). CDR3 length: 13 amino acids. CDR1 is KGHSH, CDR2 LQKENI, per germline. Trimming stripped 8 bases from V and 3 bases from J, with 13 bases between.

This sequence joins TRBV6-1 and TRBJ1-2; no reliable D call. V lost 11 bases to trimming and J lost 4 bases, with 11 bases between them. This CDR3 is 11 amino acids long. CDR1 is MNHNS, CDR2 SASEGT, per germline. CDR3 amino acids: CASAGGYGYTF. The CDR3 nucleotides read TGTGCCTCCGCAGGAGGCTATGGCTACACCTTC.

The genes are TRBV6-5 and TRBJ1-6, with 7 bases that match TRBD1. Trimming took 6 bases from V and 6 from J; bases not matched to a gene: 8. CDR1 and CDR2 from the germline V gene are MNHEY and SVGAGI. The CDR3 spans 15 residues. This chain's CDR3 is CASSKTGTVNSPLHF. The CDR3 DNA is TGTGCCAGCAGCAAAACCGGGACAGTTAATTCACCCCTCCACTTT.

The V gene is TRBV6-5, the J gene TRBJ2-2; no definite D call. CDR1 and CDR2 from the germline V gene are MNHEY and SVGAGI. CDR3 size: 14 residues. The V gene lost 3 bases and the J gene lost 6 bases, with 11 bases spanning the gap. In DNA, the CDR3 is TGTGCCAGCAGTTATCCGAGTGGCCCCGGGGAGCTGTTTTTT. Translated: CASSYPSGPGELFF.